This TCR beta chain was captured by sequencing in a study of CD8+CD57+ T cells in acquired aplastic anemia. As for the study in general: Sorted CD4+ and CD8+ cells gave a mean 3.2 ug DNA, range about 0.19 to 27.4 ug.

The patients chosen for sequencing had shown expansion of CD8+CD57+ cells (detected by flow cytometry). The blood sampling took place in patients who had so far received no therapy. Ten or more counts support this clonotype. V lost 3 bases and J lost 2, with 8 bases in between. Germline V gene sequence: CDR1 DFQATT, CDR2 SNEGSKA (reference sequence). The CDR3 loop spans 12 amino acids. The template for TCR beta VDJ and CDR3 sequence profiling was genomic DNA. TCRdb re-called the reads through MiXCR, storing one row per CDR3 protein. The table has around 430,000 distinct CDR3 sequences, about a third seen once.

The sequence was collected from a human donor with aplastic anemia. The source material was sorted CD4+, CD8+, or CD8+CD57+ T cells (not recorded which) from PBMCs. The chain couples TRBV20-1 to TRBJ2-7; weak D call: TRBD2 (7 bases). As DNA, the CDR3 is TGCAGTGCTAGGGGGGGGCCCTACGAGCAGTACTTC. Translating it yields CSARGGPYEQYF.